This T cell receptor beta chain was recovered during a study of blood T cell repertoires in COVID-19. Overall study: PBMCs, B-cell-depleted T cells, or T cells provided the cDNA or gDNA that made up the material.

In the study's own analysis: Estimates of nucleated cell counts were drawn from the amplification of reference gene primers. Libraries were prepared by immunoSEQ multiplex PCR; TCRdb keeps only in-frame clonotypes and omits some of them. V, J and clone size reflect that table, while D and trimming were determined from the DNA. The table has about 69,000 clones, 85% seen once; the top ten hold about 3.2%. Germline CDR1 reads LNHDA; CDR2 reads SQIVND (reference sequence). CDR3 length equals 14 residues. Trimming shortened V by 2 bases and J by 5 bases, and 12 bases separated the two germline ends. The source of this sequence is an elderly man with acute or convalescent COVID-19. Sequencing was performed on peripheral blood. The V call is TRBV19, the J call TRBJ2-5; a possible D gene is TRBD1 (6 bases). This CDR3 reads CASSIQGPGETQYF. The CDR3, as DNA: TGTGCCAGTAGTATACAGGGGCCCGGGGAGACCCAGTACTTC.